The 28 T cell receptor beta chains in this list originate from one sample, sequenced in a study of blood T cell repertoires in COVID-19. TCRdb's copy holds only in-frame clones and misses some; the assay was immunoSEQ multiplex PCR. The table has fewer than 350,000 clones, approximately 90% seen once; the top ten hold about 7%. Sequenced material: peripheral blood. Every receptor here comes from a woman younger than 45 with COVID-19, enrolled during active disease.

V is TRBV7-9 and J is TRBJ2-7; TRBD1 is a possible D gene (5 bases). This CDR3 has 13 amino acids. The V gene's germline CDR1 is SEHNR and CDR2 FQNEAQ (reference sequence). Trimming cost V 6 bases and J 2 bases, with 11 bases left between them. CDR3: CASSSDSTYEQYF. The CDR3 DNA reads TGTGCCAGCAGTTCCGACAGTACCTACGAGCAGTACTTC.

This chain links TRBV6-5 with TRBJ2-3, with D possibly matching TRBD2 (6 bases). V was trimmed by 6 bases and J by 8 bases, leaving 15 bases between them. Germline assignment: CDR1 MNHEY and CDR2 SVGAGI. The CDR3 is 13 amino acids. CDR3 loop: CASSVTVGGTQYF. As DNA, the CDR3 is TGTGCCAGCAGCGTCACAGTGGGGGGTACGCAGTATTTT.

This clone occurred once. The chain recombines TRBV4-1 with TRBJ2-3, with TRBD2 matching 10 bases. Germline CDR1 MGHRA, CDR2 YSYEKL. Germline trimming cut 2 bases from V and 2 bases from J; bases unmatched to any gene: 1. The CDR3 totals 15 residues. CDR3 loop: CASSQTSGTTDTQYF. CDR3 nucleotide sequence: TGCGCCAGCAGCCAAACTAGCGGGACCACAGATACGCAGTATTTT.

The rearrangement uses TRBV30 and TRBJ1-2; no clear D. V lost 0 bases, J lost 4 bases, and 6 bases lay in between. The CDR3 extends over 12 amino acids. Germline CDR1 reads GTSNPN; CDR2 reads SVGIG (reference sequence). The CDR3 spells CAWSVTVYGYTF. CDR3 coding DNA: TGTGCCTGGAGTGTAACAGTCTATGGCTACACCTTC.

The CDR3, as DNA: TGTGCCAGCAGCCAATCAGGATTATCGCCCCAGCATTTT. It yields the protein CASSQSGLSPQHF. This chain uses TRBV14 with TRBJ1-5; D unclear. This CDR3 contains 13 residues. V was trimmed by 2 bases and J by 9 bases, leaving 11 bases between them. Germline values: CDR1 SGHDN, CDR2 FVKESK.

The chain combines TRBV30 with TRBJ2-1; the match to TRBD2 covers 9 bases. The junction had 6 bases not matched to a gene; V was cut back by 0 bases and J by 3 bases. Germline V gene sequence: CDR1 GTSNPN, CDR2 SVGIG (reference sequence). This CDR3 has 16 amino acids. CDR3 loop: CAWSVGLAPLYNEQFF. The CDR3 bases are TGTGCCTGGAGTGTGGGACTAGCCCCCCTCTACAATGAGCAGTTCTTC. Looking up the rest from reference TRBV30 and TRBJ2-1 gives the full variable domain: SQTIHQWPATLVQPVGSPLSLECTVEGTSNPNLYWYRQAAGRGLQLLFYSVGIGQISSEVPQNLSASRPQDRQFILSSKKLLLSDSGFYLCAWSVGLAPLYNEQFFGPGTRLTVL.

The gene calls are TRBV28 and TRBJ2-6, with D possibly being TRBD2 (6 bases). The germline gives CDR1 MDHEN, CDR2 SYDVKM. V gave up 5 bases and J gave up 1 base, with 12 bases separating them. CDR3 length: 16 amino acids. The CDR3 nucleotides read TGTGCCAGCAGTCTTGCGGGGATATCTGGGGCCAACGTCCTGACTTTC. This encodes CASSLAGISGANVLTF. Full variable domain (remainder filled in from reference TRBV28 and TRBJ2-6): DVKVTQSSRYLVKRTGEKVFLECVQDMDHENMFWYRQDPGLGLRLIYFSYDVKMKEKGDIPEGYSVSREKKERFSLILESASTNQTSMYLCASSLAGISGANVLTFGAGSRLTVL.

The genes are TRBV5-6 and TRBJ2-7; 8 bases are a match to TRBD2. Looked up from germline, CDR1 is SGHDT and CDR2 is YYEEEE. J was trimmed by 6 bases and V by 6 bases; bases with no gene match: 8. The CDR3 runs 13 residues. As DNA, the CDR3 is TGTGCCAGCACCCGGGGGGGTGGTTTCGAGCAGTACTTC. Its protein product is CASTRGGGFEQYF.

The chain combines TRBV6-2 or TRBV6-3 with TRBJ1-2, with a weak D call TRBD1 (5 bases). The CDR3 length is 14 residues. V lost 5 bases, J lost 4 bases, and 14 bases lay in between. Germline V lookup: CDR1 MNHEY, CDR2 SVGEGT. CDR3 DNA sequence: TGTGCCAGCAGTAGACAGCTTTCTTTCTATGGCTACACCTTC. This gives the protein CASSRQLSFYGYTF.

The chain has TRBV2 and TRBJ2-1, with D maybe TRBD2 (5 bases). The germline V gene encodes CDR1 SNHLY and CDR2 FYNNEI. Trimming removed 9 bases from V and 0 bases from J, with 15 bases in between. There are 15 residues in the CDR3. As DNA, the CDR3 is TGTGCCAGAGCGGACGGGGTGAGCTCCTACAATGAGCAGTTCTTC. Translated, it gives CARADGVSSYNEQFF.

This chain joins TRBV18 and TRBJ2-1, with D possibly matching TRBD2 (6 bases). Germline V gene data show CDR1 as KGHSH and CDR2 as LQKENI. CDR3 length: 18 residues. Trimming left V 2 bases short and J 6 bases short, with 23 bases between. CDR3 nucleotide sequence: TGTGCCAGCTCACCATTGAGCGGGCACACCCACCCCGCCAATGAGCAGTTCTTC. Its translation is CASSPLSGHTHPANEQFF.

The chain employs TRBV28 and TRBJ1-1; D gene uncertain. Per germline, CDR1 MDHEN and CDR2 SYDVKM. The CDR3 has 15 residues. Trimming pared 5 bases from V and 5 bases from J, leaving 18 bases between. CDR3 sequence (DNA): TGTGCCAGCAGTCCTCCTCGGGAGGGTACGACTGAAGCTTTCTTT. It translates to CASSPPREGTTEAFF.

CDR3 residues: CASSLSTGGEDGYTF. The DNA of the CDR3 is TGTGCCAGCAGTTTATCAACAGGGGGAGAGGATGGCTACACCTTC. The chain is built from TRBV28 and TRBJ1-2; TRBD1 matches at 8 bases. The CDR3 spans 15 residues. Germline trimming cut 1 base from V and 6 bases from J; bases unmatched to any gene: 7. The germline V gene encodes CDR1 MDHEN and CDR2 SYDVKM.

This clone was picked up one time. The rearrangement links TRBV30 to TRBJ1-2, with no clear D. This CDR3 is 12 amino acids long. V lost 1 base, J lost 11 bases, and 14 bases lay in between. Looked up from germline, CDR1 is GTSNPN and CDR2 is SVGIG (reference sequence). The DNA for the CDR3 is TGTGCCTGGAGTGCGGAGGCGGGGAAATACACCTTC. Protein product: CAWSAEAGKYTF.

This clone appeared a single time. This chain joins TRBV9 and TRBJ2-5; D perhaps matches TRBD1 (5 bases). Trimming cost V 0 bases and J 4 bases, with 10 bases left between them. The germline V gene has CDR1 SGDLS and CDR2 YYNGEE. The CDR3 sequence is 14 residues long. The CDR3 is CASSVGQLIETQYF. In DNA form, the CDR3 reads TGTGCCAGCAGCGTAGGACAGTTAATAGAGACCCAGTACTTC.

The gene calls are TRBV9 and TRBJ1-6; weak D call: TRBD1 (6 bases). CDR1 and CDR2 (germline): SGDLS, YYNGEE. V was trimmed by 5 bases and J by 9 bases, leaving 9 bases between them. This CDR3 comprises 12 residues. The CDR3 bases are TGTGCCAGCAGTCCAGGGGTTTCACCCCTCCACTTT. Translated, it gives CASSPGVSPLHF. Combining the CDR3 with reference TRBV9 and TRBJ1-6 gives the whole variable domain DSGVTQTPKHLITATGQRVTLRCSPRSGDLSVYWYQQSLDQGLQFLIQYYNGEERAKGNILERFSAQQFPDLHSELNLSSLELGDSALYFCASSPGVSPLHFGNGTRLTVT.

The V and J genes are TRBV21-1 and TRBJ2-1; the table's D call of TRBD1 was not tested on the DNA. TRBV21-1 is described as a pseudogene. The CDR3 totals 15 residues. CDR3 loop: CASSKESQGYNEQFF. The CDR3 bases are TGTGCCAGCAGCAAAGAATCACAGGGCTACAATGAGCAGTTCTTC.

The chain couples TRBV2 to TRBJ2-1; TRBD1 might be the D (6 bases). The CDR3 contains 12 residues. Looked up from germline, CDR1 is SNHLY and CDR2 is FYNNEI. V lost 6 bases and J 6 bases, leaving 9 bases between the germline ends. The CDR3 region is CASSVGGNEQFF. CDR3 DNA sequence: TGTGCCAGCAGCGTAGGGGGCAATGAGCAGTTCTTC.

The genes are TRBV30 and TRBJ1-1; D uncertain. Germline CDR1 GTSNPN, CDR2 SVGIG (reference sequence). CDR3 length: 11 residues. Trimming shortened V by 3 bases and J by 9 bases, and 11 bases separated the two germline ends. The CDR3 loop reads CAWSPRSQAFF. DNA for the CDR3: TGTGCCTGGAGCCCCCGGAGTCAAGCTTTCTTT.

The count of this clone is one. The chain couples TRBV6-5 to TRBJ2-3; TRBD2 matches 7 bases. The junction had 2 bases not matched to a gene; V was cut back by 2 bases and J by 0 bases. The germline CDR1 and CDR2 sequences are MNHEY and SVGAGI. The CDR3 loop spans 15 amino acids. CDR3 sequence (DNA): TGTGCCAGCAGTTACCGCGGGAGTAGCACAGATACGCAGTATTTT. Translating it yields CASSYRGSSTDTQYF.

The chain carries TRBV28 and TRBJ2-7; tentative D call: TRBD2 (5 bases). This CDR3 has 14 residues. Trimming shortened V by 3 bases and J by 2 bases, and 11 bases separated the two germline ends. Germline V gives CDR1 MDHEN, CDR2 SYDVKM. CDR3 DNA sequence: TGTGCCAGCAGTTTCCCTAGCATCCCCTACGAGCAGTACTTC. This translates into CASSFPSIPYEQYF.

This chain links TRBV27 with TRBJ1-2; D possibly corresponds to TRBD1 (5 bases). The CDR3 length is 14 residues. The germline gives CDR1 MNHEY, CDR2 SMNVEV (reference sequence). Trimming removed 7 bases at V and 7 bases at J, with 19 bases between. The CDR3 coding sequence is TGTGCCAGCATGGCCTTTGGAAGGGGTCGTGGCTACACCTTC. This gives the protein CASMAFGRGRGYTF.

The V call is TRBV9, the J call TRBJ2-5; D not certain. This CDR3 has 13 amino acids. Trimming stripped 1 base from V and 5 bases from J, with 9 bases between. CDR1 and CDR2 from the germline V gene are SGDLS and YYNGEE. The CDR3 reads CASSVSSRETQYF. In nucleotides, the CDR3 is TGTGCCAGCAGCGTATCGAGTCGGGAGACCCAGTACTTC.

This chain connects TRBV9 to TRBJ2-7; 7 bases agree with TRBD2. Germline V gives CDR1 SGDLS, CDR2 YYNGEE. V dropped 4 bases and J dropped 0; count of bases not matched to a gene: 7. This CDR3 spans 15 amino acids. CDR3 nucleotides: TGTGCCAGCAGCTTGGGGGGGAGGAGCTCCTACGAGCAGTACTTC. Protein product: CASSLGGRSSYEQYF.

The chain is built from TRBV19 and TRBJ2-4, with 7 bases matching TRBD1. V lost 2 bases to trimming and J lost 0 bases; unmatched junction nucleotides: 7. This CDR3 is built from 17 residues. Germline-derived CDR1 and CDR2 are LNHDA and SQIVND (reference sequence). CDR3 sequence reads: CASSIRGQSLAKNIQYF. In nucleotides, the CDR3 is TGTGCCAGTAGTATACGGGGACAGTCGTTAGCCAAAAACATTCAGTACTTC.

The chain carries TRBV11-2 and TRBJ2-1, with TRBD2 matching 8 bases. Looked up from germline, CDR1 is SGHAT and CDR2 is FQNNGV. Trimming removed 5 bases from V and 7 bases from J; junction bases left unmatched: 10. This CDR3 region has 15 residues. The CDR3, as DNA: TGTGCCAGCAGCCCGAGGACTAGCCGGAGTAATGAGCAGTTCTTC. It is translated as CASSPRTSRSNEQFF.

The chain joins TRBV7-9 to TRBJ1-2; TRBD1 matches at 11 bases. Trimming took 7 bases from V and 8 from J; bases not matched to a gene: 3. The CDR3 runs to 12 residues. Per germline, CDR1 SEHNR and CDR2 FQNEAQ (reference sequence). CDR3 sequence (DNA): TGTGCCAGCACGGGACAGGGGGACGGCTACACCTTC. Translated: CASTGQGDGYTF.

The V call is TRBV9, the J call TRBJ2-3; D is perhaps TRBD2 (6 bases). With 2 bases removed from V and 6 bases from J, the gap between germline ends came to 13 bases. This CDR3 spans 14 amino acids. The germline V gene encodes CDR1 SGDLS and CDR2 YYNGEE. The CDR3: CASSVARLDDTQYF. DNA for the CDR3: TGTGCCAGCAGCGTCGCCAGACTAGACGATACGCAGTATTTT.